This T cell receptor (beta chain) was captured by sequencing in a study of Ad26.COV2.S vaccination and SARS-CoV-2 variants. Treatment defined: roughly 18 received Ad26.COV2.S at low or high dose, single or two shots; a few received placebo; per-sample allocation not given. Specimen acquisition occurred on day 63 following the initial vaccine or placebo injection. The protocol was immunoSEQ multiplex PCR, while the TCRdb copy is restricted to in-frame clones and leaves out a portion. Among 350,000 to 500,000 clones listed, 75% to 95% were seen once. This clone was seen at least ten times. The sequence was obtained from a person aged 18 to 59 who received the Ad26.COV2.S COVID-19 vaccine or a placebo. Source: peripheral blood, taken in a trial of Ad26.COV2.S vaccine versus placebo.

The CDR3 sequence: CASSTGTDLSFYNEQFF. DNA for the CDR3: TGTGCCAGCAGCACCGGGACCGATCTTTCCTTCTACAATGAGCAGTTCTTC. V gene TRBV28 combines with J gene TRBJ2-1; D could derive from TRBD1 or TRBD2 (5 bases each). The V gene lost 6 bases and the J gene lost 3 bases, with 21 bases spanning the gap. CDR1 is MDHEN, CDR2 SYDVKM, per germline. The CDR3 loop spans 17 amino acids. Complete variable domain (other parts from reference TRBV28 and TRBJ2-1): DVKVTQSSRYLVKRTGEKVFLECVQDMDHENMFWYRQDPGLGLRLIYFSYDVKMKEKGDIPEGYSVSREKKERFSLILESASTNQTSMYLCASSTGTDLSFYNEQFFGPGTRLTVL.